This T cell receptor (beta chain) was found in a study of blood T cell repertoires in COVID-19. Study as a whole: Samples came from the United States, Italy and Spain, spanning acute and convalescent COVID-19. In each case, the material was cDNA or gDNA derived from T cells, B-cell-depleted T cells, or PBMCs.

Clones were read by immunoSEQ multiplex PCR, and TCRdb kept only the in-frame ones, dropping some. Of about 34,000 clones listed, approximately 88% are singletons. Per germline, CDR1 LNHDA and CDR2 SQIVND (reference sequence). The trim removed 5 bases at V and 1 base at J, leaving 2 bases unmatched. The CDR3 length is 14 residues. This chain connects TRBV19 to TRBJ2-1, with TRBD1 identical over 7 bases. This receptor was identified in a man between 60 and 70 years old with active COVID-19. Sequenced: peripheral blood. CDR3 sequence: CASSLQGSYNEQFF. In DNA form, the CDR3 reads TGTGCCAGTAGTTTACAGGGGTCCTACAATGAGCAGTTCTTC.